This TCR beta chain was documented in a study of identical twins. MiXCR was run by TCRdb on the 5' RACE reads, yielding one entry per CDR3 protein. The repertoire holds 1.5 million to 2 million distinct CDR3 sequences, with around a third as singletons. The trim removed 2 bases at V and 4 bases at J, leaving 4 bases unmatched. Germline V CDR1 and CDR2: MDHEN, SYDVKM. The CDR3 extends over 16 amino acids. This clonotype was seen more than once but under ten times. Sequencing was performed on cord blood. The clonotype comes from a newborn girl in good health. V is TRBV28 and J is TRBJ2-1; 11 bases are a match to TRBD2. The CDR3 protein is CASSLPPSGRYNEQFF. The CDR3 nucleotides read TGTGCCAGCAGTTTACCCCCTAGCGGGAGGTACAATGAGCAGTTCTTC.